These 11 T cell receptor beta chains were all obtained from the same sample, sequenced in a study of blood T cell repertoires in COVID-19. The assay was immunoSEQ multiplex PCR, and TCRdb's table has in-frame clones only and misses some. The sample has some 330,000 clones, roughly 89% seen once; the top ten hold 1.5% to 2%. The sample was peripheral blood. All receptors come from a woman aged 25 to 39 with COVID-19, enrolled during active disease.

The chain links TRBV27 to TRBJ1-1, with D perhaps matching TRBD1 (5 bases). The length of the CDR3 is 14 residues. In germline, CDR1 is MNHEY, CDR2 SMNVEV (reference sequence). V was clipped by 5 bases and J by 1 base, with 11 bases between them. The CDR3, as DNA: TGTGCCAGCAGTAGGGGTGGGAAGAACACTGAAGCTTTCTTT. It encodes CASSRGGKNTEAFF.

The V gene is TRBV9, the J gene TRBJ2-3, with no clear D. This CDR3 has 15 residues. Trimming shortened V by 4 bases and J by 2 bases, and 14 bases separated the two germline ends. CDR1 is SGDLS, CDR2 YYNGEE, per germline. This chain's CDR3 is CASSRTSFPTDTQYF. DNA of the CDR3: TGTGCCAGCAGCCGTACGAGTTTTCCCACAGATACGCAGTATTTT.

CDR3 sequence reads: CASSPRLAGTDTQYF. The CDR3, as DNA: TGTGCCAGCTCACCAAGACTAGCCGGCACAGATACGCAGTATTTT. This chain links TRBV18 with TRBJ2-3; 7 bases are a match to TRBD2. CDR1 KGHSH and CDR2 LQKENI come from the germline V gene. CDR3 length: 15 amino acids. The V gene end was trimmed by 2 bases and the J gene end by 1 base; junction bases not matched to a gene: 3.

J is TRBJ1-3 and V is TRBV11-2; D is ambiguous. With 6 bases removed from V and 4 bases from J, the gap between germline ends came to 16 bases. Germline V lookup: CDR1 SGHAT, CDR2 FQNNGV. The CDR3 spans 15 residues. CDR3 protein: CASSPWSESGNTIYF. In DNA form, the CDR3 reads TGTGCCAGCAGTCCCTGGAGTGAATCAGGAAACACCATATATTTT. Full variable domain (remainder filled in from reference TRBV11-2 and TRBJ1-3): EAGVAQSPRYKIIEKRQSVAFWCNPISGHATLYWYQQILGQGPKLLIQFQNNGVVDDSQLPKDRFSAERLKGVDSTLKIQPAKLEDSAVYLCASSPWSESGNTIYFGEGSWLTVV.

The V gene is TRBV27, the J gene TRBJ1-1; no firm D call. The V and J ends lost 3 bases and 1 base respectively, with 6 bases between them. The CDR3 totals 13 residues. The V gene's germline CDR1 is MNHEY and CDR2 SMNVEV (reference sequence). The CDR3 region is CASSFAGNTEAFF. DNA of the CDR3: TGTGCCAGCAGTTTCGCAGGGAACACTGAAGCTTTCTTT.

In DNA, the CDR3 is TGTGCCACCAGTGATCCCCCGCGGCCTCGGGAGCAGTTCTTC. Translation: CATSDPPRPREQFF. The V call is TRBV24-1, the J call TRBJ2-1; the D is unclear. The CDR3 covers 14 residues. V lost 3 bases to trimming and J lost 10 bases, with 15 bases between them. Per germline, CDR1 KGHDR and CDR2 SFDVKD.

The chain couples TRBV29-1 to TRBJ2-5; TRBD1 matches at 12 bases. The CDR3 covers 15 residues. Germline CDR1 is SQVTM and CDR2 is ANQGSEA. V shed 7 bases, J shed 5 bases, and the junction held 11 bases outside the gene matches. CDR3: CSAEQGTGGWETQYF. CDR3 coding DNA: TGCAGCGCCGAACAAGGGACAGGGGGCTGGGAGACCCAGTACTTC.

J is TRBJ1-4 and V is TRBV6-5, with D tentatively TRBD1 (6 bases). V dropped 6 bases and J dropped 11 bases, with 13 bases sitting between them. The CDR3 is 12 residues long. The germline V gene has CDR1 MNHEY and CDR2 SVGAGI. The CDR3 region has the DNA TGTGCCAGCAGGATGCGCCAGGGGAAACTGTTTTTT. It encodes CASRMRQGKLFF.

The CDR3 reads CASSLGDRFDWNTEAFF. The CDR3 nucleotides read TGTGCCAGCAGCTTAGGGGACAGGTTCGACTGGAACACTGAAGCTTTCTTT. V and J are TRBV11-2 and TRBJ1-1; 8 nucleotides match TRBD1. The ends lost 1 base at V and 1 base at J; junction bases unmatched: 8. The CDR3 is 17 residues long. Germline V CDR1 and CDR2: SGHAT, FQNNGV. The full variable domain, rest sourced from reference TRBV11-2 and TRBJ1-1, is EAGVAQSPRYKIIEKRQSVAFWCNPISGHATLYWYQQILGQGPKLLIQFQNNGVVDDSQLPKDRFSAERLKGVDSTLKIQPAKLEDSAVYLCASSLGDRFDWNTEAFFGQGTRLTVV.

The chain is built from TRBV14 and TRBJ1-4; 7 bases fit TRBD1. The J segment lost 3 bases and the V segment lost 0 bases, leaving 7 bases of the junction unmatched. Germline assignment: CDR1 SGHDN and CDR2 FVKESK. This CDR3 has 17 amino acids. Here the CDR3 DNA reads TGTGCCAGCAGCCAAGATTCCACGGGACAGTCTAATGAAAAACTGTTTTTT. Translated, it gives CASSQDSTGQSNEKLFF.

This clone was seen more than once but under ten times. The rearrangement uses TRBV11-2 and TRBJ2-1; TRBD2 agrees at 13 bases. V lost 5 bases, J lost 6 bases, and 4 bases stayed unmatched. This CDR3 region has 15 residues. Germline V gene sequence: CDR1 SGHAT, CDR2 FQNNGV. The CDR3 DNA reads as TGTGCCAGCAGCCCCACTAGCGGGGGGGCCAATGAGCAGTTCTTC. Translating gives CASSPTSGGANEQFF.